This T cell receptor (beta chain) emerged from a study of regulatory T cells in long-lasting Graves disease. Study-level points and caveats: A limited number of samples was an acknowledged limitation. Repertoires from persistent disease leaned toward TRBV28, TRBJ1-2 and TRBJ2-5. TCR diversity in persistent Graves' patients was below that of newly diagnosed ones.

This CDR3 is built from 14 residues. CDR1 is MNHEY, CDR2 SVGAGI, per germline. V was pared by 6 bases and J by 2 bases, with 13 bases between. A note on this clonotype: Its antigen is currently unknown.

Noted time point: newly diagnosed GD, antithyroid drugs for less than 3 months. PBMC-derived RNA was used for the TCR library. CDR3 regions were amplified by Arm-PCR using iRepertoire HTBI primers to build TCR beta libraries. MiXCR, applied by TCRdb to the multiplex PCR reads, yields one record per CDR3 protein. The sample carries about 540,000 distinct CDR3 sequences, roughly 14% recorded once. These data also featured in a second study, about T cells in Graves' hyperthyroidism and ophthalmopathy. That work contributes: Clinical symptoms, serum thyroxine and TRAb, thyroid ultrasound and orbital computed tomography were used for the diagnoses.

This rearrangement joins TRBV6-5 to TRBJ2-5; tentative D call: TRBD2 (5 bases). The source was peripheral blood mononuclear cells (PBMCs), collected at new diagnosis, from a patient treated with antithyroid drugs. The source is a young man with Graves disease. CDR3 amino acids: CASSYPSGQETQYF. The CDR3, as DNA: TGTGCCAGCAGCTACCCCAGCGGACAAGAGACCCAGTACTTC.